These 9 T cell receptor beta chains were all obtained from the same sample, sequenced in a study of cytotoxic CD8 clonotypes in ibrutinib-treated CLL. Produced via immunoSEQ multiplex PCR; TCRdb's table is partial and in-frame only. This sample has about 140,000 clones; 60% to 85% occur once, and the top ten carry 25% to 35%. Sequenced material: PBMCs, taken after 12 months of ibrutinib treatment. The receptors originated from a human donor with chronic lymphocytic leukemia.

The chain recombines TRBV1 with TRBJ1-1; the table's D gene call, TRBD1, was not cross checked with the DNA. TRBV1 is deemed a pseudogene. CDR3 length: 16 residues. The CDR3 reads CTSSQRDRGGATEAFF. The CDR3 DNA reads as TGCACCAGCAGCCAGCGGGACAGGGGGGGTGCGACTGAAGCTTTCTTT.

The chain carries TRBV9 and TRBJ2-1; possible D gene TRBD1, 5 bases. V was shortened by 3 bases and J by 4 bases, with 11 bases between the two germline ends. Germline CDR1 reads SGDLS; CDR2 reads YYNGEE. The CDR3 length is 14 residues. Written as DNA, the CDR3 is TGTGCCAGCAGCGGCAGGGATGGATACAATGAGCAGTTCTTC. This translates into CASSGRDGYNEQFF.

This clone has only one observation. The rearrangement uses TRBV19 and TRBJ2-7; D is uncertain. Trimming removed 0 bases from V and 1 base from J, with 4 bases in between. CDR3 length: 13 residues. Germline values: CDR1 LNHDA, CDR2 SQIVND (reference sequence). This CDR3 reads CASSIDRSYEQYF. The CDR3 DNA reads TGTGCCAGTAGTATAGACCGATCCTACGAGCAGTACTTC.

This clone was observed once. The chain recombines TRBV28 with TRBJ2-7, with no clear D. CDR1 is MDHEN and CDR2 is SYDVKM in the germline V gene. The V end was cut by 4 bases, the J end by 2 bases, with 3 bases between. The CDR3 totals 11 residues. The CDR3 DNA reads TGTGCCAGCAGTTGGGCCTACGAGCAGTACTTC. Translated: CASSWAYEQYF.

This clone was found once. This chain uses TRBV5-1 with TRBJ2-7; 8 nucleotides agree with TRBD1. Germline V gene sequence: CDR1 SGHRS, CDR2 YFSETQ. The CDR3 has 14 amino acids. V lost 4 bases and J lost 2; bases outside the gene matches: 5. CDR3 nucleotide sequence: TGCGCCAGCAGCCCCCGACAGGGGACCTACGAGCAGTACTTC. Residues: CASSPRQGTYEQYF.

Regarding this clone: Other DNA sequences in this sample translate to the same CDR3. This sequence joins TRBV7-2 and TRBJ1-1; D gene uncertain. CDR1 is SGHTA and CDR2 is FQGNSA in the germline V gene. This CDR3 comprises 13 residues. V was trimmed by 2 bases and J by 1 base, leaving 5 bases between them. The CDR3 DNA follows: TGTGCCAGCAGCTTATACAGGAACACTGAAGCTTTCTTT. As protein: CASSLYRNTEAFF.

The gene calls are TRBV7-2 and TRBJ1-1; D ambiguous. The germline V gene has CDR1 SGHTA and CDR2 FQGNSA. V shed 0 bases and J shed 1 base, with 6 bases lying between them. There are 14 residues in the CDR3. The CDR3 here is CASSLAFTNTEAFF. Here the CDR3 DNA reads TGTGCCAGCAGCTTAGCGTTCACGAACACTGAAGCTTTCTTT.

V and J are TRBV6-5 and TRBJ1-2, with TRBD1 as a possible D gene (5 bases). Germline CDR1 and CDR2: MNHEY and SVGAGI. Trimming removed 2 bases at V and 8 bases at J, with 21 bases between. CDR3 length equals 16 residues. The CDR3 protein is CASSYRGWGGAVGYTF. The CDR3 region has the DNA TGTGCCAGCAGTTACCGAGGGTGGGGAGGGGCGGTCGGCTACACCTTC.

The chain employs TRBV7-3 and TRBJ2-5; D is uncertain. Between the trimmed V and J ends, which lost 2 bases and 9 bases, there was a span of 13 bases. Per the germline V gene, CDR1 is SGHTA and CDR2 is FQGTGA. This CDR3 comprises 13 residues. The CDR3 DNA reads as TGTGCCAGCAGCTTATGGCCCGGGTCGCCCCAGTACTTC. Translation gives CASSLWPGSPQYF. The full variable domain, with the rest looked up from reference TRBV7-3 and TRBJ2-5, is GAGVSQTPSNKVTEKGKYVELRCDPISGHTALYWYRQSLGQGPEFLIYFQGTGAADDSGLPNDRFFAVRPEGSVSTLKIQRTERGDSAVYLCASSLWPGSPQYFGPGTRLLVL.